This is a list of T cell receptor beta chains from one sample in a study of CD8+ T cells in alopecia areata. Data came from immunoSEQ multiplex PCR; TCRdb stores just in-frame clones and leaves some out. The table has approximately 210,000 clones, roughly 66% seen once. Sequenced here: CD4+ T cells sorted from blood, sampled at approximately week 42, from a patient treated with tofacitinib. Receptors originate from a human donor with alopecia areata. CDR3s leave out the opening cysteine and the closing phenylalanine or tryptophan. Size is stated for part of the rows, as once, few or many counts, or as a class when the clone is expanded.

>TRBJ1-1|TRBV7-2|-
ASSYGRLNTEAF
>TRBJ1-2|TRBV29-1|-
SVSDRHYT
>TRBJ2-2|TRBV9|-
ASGGTGYGTGELF
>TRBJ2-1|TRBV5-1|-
ASSLDAGSPLGGGTGADNEQF
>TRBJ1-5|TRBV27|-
ASSGQGLSNQPQH
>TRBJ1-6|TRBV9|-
ASSRGQGSSPLH
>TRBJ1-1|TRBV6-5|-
ASSDRVNTEAF
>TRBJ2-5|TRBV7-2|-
ASSLGDRVGETQY
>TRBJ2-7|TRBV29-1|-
SAGGTYEQY
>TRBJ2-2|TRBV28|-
ASTKGTGELF
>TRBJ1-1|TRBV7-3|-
ASSSQGYSEAF
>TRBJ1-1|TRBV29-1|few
SVNPGGWTEAF
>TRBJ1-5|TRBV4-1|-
ASSQGPITGNQPQH
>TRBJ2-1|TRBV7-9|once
ASSLFASSHNEQF
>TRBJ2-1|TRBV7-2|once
ASSLVAAGVNNEQF
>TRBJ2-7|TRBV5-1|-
ASSVGQGSYEQY
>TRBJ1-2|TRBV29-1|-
SVGHGVGGYT
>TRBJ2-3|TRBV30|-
AWGTSGVTDTQY
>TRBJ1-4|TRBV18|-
ASSPQQGHNEKLF
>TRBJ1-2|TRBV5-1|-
ASSQGGESSGYT
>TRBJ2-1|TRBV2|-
ASFHPRTSGANEQF
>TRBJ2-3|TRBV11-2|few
ASNYRRGWDTQY
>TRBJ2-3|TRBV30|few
AWSSDQATDTQY
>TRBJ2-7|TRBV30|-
AWKTGYSYEQY
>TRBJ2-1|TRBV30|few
ACSLVLGLQLNEQF
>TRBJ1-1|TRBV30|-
AWGFGRNTEAF
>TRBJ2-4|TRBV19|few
ASSQPEAKNIQY
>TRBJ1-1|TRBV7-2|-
ASTLAGVNTEAF
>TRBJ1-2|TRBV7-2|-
ASSLGSYRGDGYT
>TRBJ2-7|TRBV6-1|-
ASSEHRRLNEQY
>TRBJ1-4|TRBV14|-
ASSQGTEKLF
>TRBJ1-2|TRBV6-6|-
ASSPQGRTILWFT
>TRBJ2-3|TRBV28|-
ASSPAGGLTDTQY
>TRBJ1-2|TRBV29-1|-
SVGPRTESYGYT
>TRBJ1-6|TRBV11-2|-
ASSRDRAVVGNSPLH
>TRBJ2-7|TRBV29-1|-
SVVTGSAYEQY
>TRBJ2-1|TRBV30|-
ACPKPTTYNEQF
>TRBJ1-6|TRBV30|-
AWFQGNSPLH
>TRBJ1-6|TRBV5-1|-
ASSLDRGVSPLH
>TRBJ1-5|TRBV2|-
ASNTGEVSQPQH
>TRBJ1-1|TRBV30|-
AWSPRGVTF
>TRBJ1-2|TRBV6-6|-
ASSYSNSRANYGYT
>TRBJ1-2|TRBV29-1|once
SVTGGGYGYT
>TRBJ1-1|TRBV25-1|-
ASSEGVRGAVGSEAF
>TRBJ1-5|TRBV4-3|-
ASSQGRNNQPQH
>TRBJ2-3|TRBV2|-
ASSPGTGTTDTQY
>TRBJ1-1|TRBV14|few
ASSPRTGVNEAF
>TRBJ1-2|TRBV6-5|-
ASSYSRERGYT
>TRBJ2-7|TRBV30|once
AWEAETYEQY
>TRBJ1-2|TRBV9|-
ASSVEVGSYGYT
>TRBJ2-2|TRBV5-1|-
ASSLVVIAGGSTGELF
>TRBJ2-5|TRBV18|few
ASSPDLQETQY
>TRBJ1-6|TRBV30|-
AWSSNSPLH
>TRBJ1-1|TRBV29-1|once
SVVGSEAF
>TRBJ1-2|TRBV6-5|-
ASSNGLGGSYGYT